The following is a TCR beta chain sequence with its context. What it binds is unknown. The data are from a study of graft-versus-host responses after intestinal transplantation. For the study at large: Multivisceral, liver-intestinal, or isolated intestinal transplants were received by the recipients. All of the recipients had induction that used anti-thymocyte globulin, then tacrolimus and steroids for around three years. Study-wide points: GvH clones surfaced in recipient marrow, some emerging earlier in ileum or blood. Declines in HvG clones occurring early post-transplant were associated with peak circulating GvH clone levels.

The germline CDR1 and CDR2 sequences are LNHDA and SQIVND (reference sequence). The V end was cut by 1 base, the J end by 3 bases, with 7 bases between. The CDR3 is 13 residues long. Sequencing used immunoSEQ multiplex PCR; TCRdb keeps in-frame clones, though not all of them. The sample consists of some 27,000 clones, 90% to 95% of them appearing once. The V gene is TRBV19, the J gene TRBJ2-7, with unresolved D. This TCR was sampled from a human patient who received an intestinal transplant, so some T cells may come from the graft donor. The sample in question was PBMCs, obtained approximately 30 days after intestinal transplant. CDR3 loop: CASSIGWGYEQYF. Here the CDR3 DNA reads TGTGCCAGTAGTATAGGATGGGGCTACGAGCAGTACTTC.